This T cell receptor (beta chain) was recorded in a study of shared clonotypes between healthy human individuals. General study findings and limits: Rarefaction analysis demonstrated incomplete sorted-subset sequencing notwithstanding large depth. The authors sampled blood alone, and tissue repertoires likely differ.

With respect to this clone: The antigen remains unidentified.

The method was immunoSEQ multiplex PCR; TCRdb's version includes in-frame clones alone and lacks a portion of them. The sample shows 2 million to 2.5 million clones, 95% of them seen only once. Trimming pared 3 bases from V and 5 bases from J, leaving 13 bases between. CDR1 and CDR2 from the germline V gene are LNHDA and SQIVND (reference sequence). This CDR3 comprises 14 residues. Subsets obtained from CD4+ cells comprised CD45RA+ naive and CD45RA-negative memory cells. The origin of this receptor is a man aged 18 to 29 in good health. The V gene is TRBV19, the J gene TRBJ1-2; perhaps TRBD1 as D (6 bases). The sample was naive CD4+ T cells sorted from blood. Subset here: CD45RA+ positively selected. For the CDR3, the DNA is TGTGCCAGTAGTATCCGGACAGAAAGTTATGGCTACACCTTC. Protein product: CASSIRTESYGYTF.